A single sample is the source of the 17 T cell receptor beta chains below, sequenced in a study of cytomegalovirus exposure and HLA in healthy donors. The PCR ran on 60 Vbeta and 13 Jbeta primers. Measured with immunoSEQ multiplex PCR; TCRdb has only the in-frame clones, and not every one. The sample has 210,000 or so clones, around four fifths seen once. Sequenced sample: PBMCs. These receptors were taken from a woman aged 35 to 49 in good health and CMV-seronegative.

The chain couples TRBV2 to TRBJ1-4; perhaps TRBD1 as D (5 bases). This CDR3 comprises 12 residues. The germline V gene encodes CDR1 SNHLY and CDR2 FYNNEI. V was trimmed by 8 bases and J by 7 bases, leaving 11 bases between them. CDR3 in amino acids: CASSGGFEKLFF. In DNA form, the CDR3 reads TGTGCCAGCTCCGGGGGGTTTGAAAAACTGTTTTTT.

V and J are TRBV5-4 and TRBJ2-1; D is possibly TRBD1 (6 bases). Germline lookup yields CDR1 SGHNT and CDR2 YYREEE (reference sequence). CDR3 length: 16 residues. V was shortened by 4 bases and J by 7 bases, with 21 bases between the two germline ends. CDR3 DNA: TGTGCCAGCAGCCATTCGGGCCTCGTTAGGGGGAATGAGCAGTTCTTC. This codes for CASSHSGLVRGNEQFF.

Here the CDR3 DNA reads TGCGCCAGCAGCCTCCTCCCTAGCGGGGGAGGTACAGATACGCAGTATTTT. This codes for CASSLLPSGGGTDTQYF. The rearrangement uses TRBV4-3 and TRBJ2-3; 10 bases map to TRBD2. CDR1 and CDR2 from the germline V gene are LGHNA and YSLEER. With V trimmed by 4 bases and J by 3 bases, 10 bases remained unmatched. This CDR3 is 17 amino acids long.

The chain carries TRBV5-5 and TRBJ1-2; 7 bases are a match to TRBD1. The CDR3 contains 16 residues. Germline loops: CDR1 SGHKS, CDR2 YYEKEE (reference sequence). The junction had 8 bases not matched to a gene; V was cut back by 1 base and J by 2 bases. As DNA, the CDR3 is TGTGCCAGCAGCTTGAGGCCGGGACAGTTCAACTATGGCTACACCTTC. Its protein product is CASSLRPGQFNYGYTF.

The CDR3 sequence is CASSFPGLGNTEAFF. The CDR3 DNA reads TGTGCCAGCAGTTTTCCGGGACTAGGGAACACTGAAGCTTTCTTT. The chain joins TRBV28 to TRBJ1-1, with a possible D match to TRBD1 (5 bases). The CDR3 covers 15 residues. The V gene lost 3 bases and the J gene lost 1 base, with 12 bases spanning the gap. Germline V lookup: CDR1 MDHEN, CDR2 SYDVKM. Looking up the rest from reference TRBV28 and TRBJ1-1 gives the full variable domain: DVKVTQSSRYLVKRTGEKVFLECVQDMDHENMFWYRQDPGLGLRLIYFSYDVKMKEKGDIPEGYSVSREKKERFSLILESASTNQTSMYLCASSFPGLGNTEAFFGQGTRLTVV.

The CDR3 DNA reads as TGTGCCAGCAGCTTGGGTGACTCCGCCGAGCAGTACTTC. Its translation is CASSLGDSAEQYF. The genes are TRBV7-9 and TRBJ2-5; no clear D. The better agreement between TRBJ2-7 and the DNA end casts doubt on the J call. Germline lookup yields CDR1 SEHNR and CDR2 FQNEAQ (reference sequence). The CDR3 runs to 13 residues.

The rearrangement links TRBV30 to TRBJ1-2; a weak D match, TRBD1 (6 bases). Germline-derived CDR1 and CDR2 are GTSNPN and SVGIG (reference sequence). This CDR3 has 13 amino acids. The V end was cut by 8 bases, the J end by 4 bases, with 17 bases between. In DNA form, the CDR3 reads TGTGCCGGAGGCGGGGGGACACTCTATGGCTACACCTTC. Translating gives CAGGGGTLYGYTF. Full variable domain (rest looked up from reference TRBV30 and TRBJ1-2): SQTIHQWPATLVQPVGSPLSLECTVEGTSNPNLYWYRQAAGRGLQLLFYSVGIGQISSEVPQNLSASRPQDRQFILSSKKLLLSDSGFYLCAGGGGTLYGYTFGSGTRLTVV.

This chain links TRBV2 with TRBJ2-1; D is perhaps TRBD2 (5 bases). The germline CDR1 and CDR2 sequences are SNHLY and FYNNEI. Trimming took 6 bases from V and 13 from J, leaving 19 bases between them. CDR3 size: 13 residues. This chain's CDR3 is CASSGSFGVPQFF. The CDR3 DNA reads as TGTGCCAGCAGCGGCTCGTTCGGGGTACCCCAGTTCTTC. Full variable domain (outside the CDR3, taken from reference TRBV2 and TRBJ2-1): EPEVTQTPSHQVTQMGQEVILRCVPISNHLYFYWYRQILGQKVEFLVSFYNNEISEKSEIFDDQFSVERPDGSNFTLKIRSTKLEDSAMYFCASSGSFGVPQFFGPGTRLTVL.

This chain connects TRBV18 to TRBJ1-1; TRBD1 matches at 7 bases. With V trimmed by 5 bases and J by 9 bases, 9 bases remained unmatched. The CDR3 sequence is 13 residues long. Per germline, CDR1 KGHSH and CDR2 LQKENI. CDR3 in amino acids: CASSGTEASQAFF. The CDR3 DNA sequence: TGTGCCAGCTCAGGGACAGAGGCCTCGCAAGCTTTCTTT.

The CDR3 protein is CAWSIRGPGANVLTF. CDR3 sequence (DNA): TGTGCCTGGAGTATCAGGGGGCCTGGGGCCAACGTCCTGACTTTC. The rearrangement links TRBV30 to TRBJ2-6; 8 nucleotides align to TRBD1. The V and J ends lost 2 bases and 2 bases, in that order; junction bases with no gene match: 2. The CDR3 totals 15 residues. The germline CDR1 and CDR2 sequences are GTSNPN and SVGIG (reference sequence). The whole variable domain, remainder taken from reference TRBV30 and TRBJ2-6, is SQTIHQWPATLVQPVGSPLSLECTVEGTSNPNLYWYRQAAGRGLQLLFYSVGIGQISSEVPQNLSASRPQDRQFILSSKKLLLSDSGFYLCAWSIRGPGANVLTFGAGSRLTVL.

The genes are TRBV7-9 and TRBJ2-7; 9 bases map to TRBD1. The junction had 8 bases not matched to a gene; V was cut back by 1 base and J by 4 bases. Germline V gives CDR1 SEHNR, CDR2 FQNEAQ (reference sequence). CDR3 length: 16 residues. The CDR3 nucleotides are TGTGCCAGCAGCTTAGGGACGCCGGGACAGGGTTACGAGCAGTACTTC. Translation: CASSLGTPGQGYEQYF.

V and J are TRBV30 and TRBJ1-2, with 9 positions matching TRBD1. There are 15 residues in the CDR3. Germline trimming cut 5 bases from V and 6 bases from J; bases unmatched to any gene: 13. The germline CDR1 and CDR2 sequences are GTSNPN and SVGIG (reference sequence). CDR3 in amino acids: CAWGDRVSLWNGYTF. DNA for the CDR3: TGTGCCTGGGGGGACAGGGTTAGTCTGTGGAATGGCTACACCTTC.

The rearrangement joins TRBV5-4 to TRBJ2-5, with 7 bases identical to TRBD1. Germline trimming cut 0 bases from V and 4 bases from J; bases unmatched to any gene: 9. Per germline, CDR1 SGHNT and CDR2 YYREEE (reference sequence). This CDR3 contains 16 residues. The CDR3 DNA follows: TGTGCCAGCAGCTTGGGGACAGGCCACAGGTTAGAGACCCAGTACTTC. Protein sequence: CASSLGTGHRLETQYF.

V is TRBV10-3 and J is TRBJ1-5; D is possibly TRBD1 (5 bases). V was clipped by 1 base and J by 10 bases, with 17 bases between them. Germline values: CDR1 ENHRY, CDR2 SYGVKD. This CDR3 has 15 residues. The CDR3: CAISELGGDLGPQHF. DNA for the CDR3: TGTGCCATCAGTGAGTTGGGGGGGGATTTAGGACCCCAGCATTTT.

The rearrangement links TRBV19 to TRBJ2-2, with D unresolved. This CDR3 contains 14 residues. The V end lost 6 bases, the J end lost 4 bases, and 12 bases lay between the germline ends. From germline, CDR1 is LNHDA and CDR2 SQIVND (reference sequence). CDR3 region: CASSISLSTGELFF. CDR3 coding DNA: TGTGCCAGTAGCATCAGTCTTTCCACCGGGGAGCTGTTTTTT.

The V call is TRBV5-1, the J call TRBJ1-3; the D gene is possibly TRBD1 (5 bases). Trimming removed 1 base at V and 8 bases at J, with 13 bases between. CDR1 is SGHRS, CDR2 YFSETQ, per germline. The CDR3 extends over 14 amino acids. Here the CDR3 reads CASSLTGRGDTIYF. The DNA of the CDR3 is TGCGCCAGCAGCTTGACAGGACGGGGGGACACCATATATTTT.

The chain employs TRBV7-9 and TRBJ2-2; TRBD1 matches 7 bases. Germline-derived CDR1 and CDR2 are SEHNR and FQNEAQ (reference sequence). The junction had 4 bases not matched to a gene; V was cut back by 1 base and J by 5 bases. The CDR3 loop spans 15 amino acids. CDR3 protein: CASSLVQGMTGELFF. The CDR3 DNA reads TGTGCCAGCAGCTTAGTACAGGGGATGACCGGGGAGCTGTTTTTT.